This T cell receptor (beta chain) was retrieved from a study of TIL therapy for anti-PD-1-resistant metastatic lung cancer. Note on this clone: Its antigen is still unknown.

Study findings and constraints: Many TIL product clones were absent from baseline tumor, suggesting clonal contraction.

Per germline, CDR1 SGDLS and CDR2 YYNGEE. CDR3 length: 13 amino acids. Trimming removed 0 bases from V and 13 bases from J, with 14 bases in between. This was the immunoSEQ v3 assay. Using immunoSEQ multiplex PCR, the repertoire was profiled, and TCRdb retains in-frame clones only, with some absent. The sample has several thousand clones, roughly 74% seen once; the top ten hold 7% to 8%. The time point is: pre-treatment sample, taken before nivolumab and TIL therapy. Pleural nodules or supraclavicular lymph nodes made up most of the excised metastases sampled. Patients then received nivolumab; progressors got lymphodepletion, TIL and IL-2.

The rearrangement links TRBV9 to TRBJ2-1; no clear D. This specimen consisted of tumor tissue, obtained at baseline. The receptor was derived from a person between 30 and 79 years old with non-small cell lung cancer. CDR3 residues: CASSVAPAVDQFF. The DNA of the CDR3 is TGTGCCAGCAGCGTAGCTCCTGCGGTAGACCAGTTCTTC.